The subject of this entry is one T cell receptor beta chain. Its cognate antigen is unknown. The PCR was carried out with 60 Vbeta primers and 13 Jbeta primers. Assay used: immunoSEQ multiplex PCR; TCRdb lists only in-frame clones, some missing. The table records nearly 110,000 clones, over 70% of them present only once. This sample is drawn from a study of cytomegalovirus exposure and HLA in healthy donors. Findings of the study overall: CMV serostatus stood as the only immune exposure information on hand. A few of the chains that were CMV-associated were confirmed in vitro to be specific for CMV antigens.

CDR1 is SGDLS and CDR2 is YYNGEE in the germline V gene. Deletions cut 1 base from V and 3 bases from J, with 8 bases between. This CDR3 region has 14 residues. The sequence came from a man aged 25-45 years in good health and CMV-seronegative. The specimen sequenced was PBMCs. The chain links TRBV9 to TRBJ1-3; D remains unclear. The CDR3 nucleotides read TGTGCCAGCAGCGTAAGTGTGAGTGGAAACACCATATATTTT. It codes for CASSVSVSGNTIYF.